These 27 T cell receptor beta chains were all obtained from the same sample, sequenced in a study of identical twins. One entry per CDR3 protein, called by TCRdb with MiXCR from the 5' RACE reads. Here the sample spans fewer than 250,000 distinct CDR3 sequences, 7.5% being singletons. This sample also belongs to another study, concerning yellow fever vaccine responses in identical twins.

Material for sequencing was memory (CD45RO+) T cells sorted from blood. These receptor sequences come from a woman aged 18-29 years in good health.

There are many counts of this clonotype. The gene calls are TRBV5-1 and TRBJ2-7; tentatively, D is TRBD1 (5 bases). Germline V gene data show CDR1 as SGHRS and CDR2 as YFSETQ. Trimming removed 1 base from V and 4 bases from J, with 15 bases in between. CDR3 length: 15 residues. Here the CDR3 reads CASSLSQGRFYEQYF. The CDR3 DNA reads TGCGCCAGCAGCTTGTCGCAGGGAAGGTTTTACGAGCAGTACTTC.

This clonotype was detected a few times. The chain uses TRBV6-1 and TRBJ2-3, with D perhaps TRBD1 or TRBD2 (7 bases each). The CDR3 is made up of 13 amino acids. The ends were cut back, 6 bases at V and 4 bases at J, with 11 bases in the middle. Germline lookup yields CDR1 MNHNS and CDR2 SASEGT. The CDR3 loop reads CASSAGGADTQYF. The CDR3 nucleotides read TGTGCCAGCAGCGCAGGGGGGGCAGATACGCAGTATTTT.

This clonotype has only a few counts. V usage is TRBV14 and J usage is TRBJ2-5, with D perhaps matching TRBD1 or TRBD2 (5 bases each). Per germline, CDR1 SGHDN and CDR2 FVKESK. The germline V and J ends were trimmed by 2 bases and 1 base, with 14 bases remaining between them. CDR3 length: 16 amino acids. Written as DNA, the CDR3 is TGTGCCAGCAGCCAAAGTGGGGGACGGACCCAAGAGACCCAGTACTTC. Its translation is CASSQSGGRTQETQYF.

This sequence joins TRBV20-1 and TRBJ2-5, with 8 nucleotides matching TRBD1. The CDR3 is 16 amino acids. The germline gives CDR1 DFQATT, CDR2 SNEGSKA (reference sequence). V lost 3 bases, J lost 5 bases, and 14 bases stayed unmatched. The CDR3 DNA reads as TGCAGTGCTAGGAGGACAGGGTCACTTTTTGGGGAGACCCAGTACTTC. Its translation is CSARRTGSLFGETQYF.

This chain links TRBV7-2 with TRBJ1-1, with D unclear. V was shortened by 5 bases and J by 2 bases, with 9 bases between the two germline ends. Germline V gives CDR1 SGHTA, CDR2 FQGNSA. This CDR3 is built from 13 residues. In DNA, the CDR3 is TGTGCCAGCAGCCAGACATTAAACACTGAAGCTTTCTTT. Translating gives CASSQTLNTEAFF. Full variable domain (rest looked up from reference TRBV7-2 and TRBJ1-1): GAGVSQSPSNKVTEKGKDVELRCDPISGHTALYWYRQSLGQGLEFLIYFQGNSAPDKSGLPSDRFSAERTGGSVSTLTIQRTQQEDSAVYLCASSQTLNTEAFFGQGTRLTVV.

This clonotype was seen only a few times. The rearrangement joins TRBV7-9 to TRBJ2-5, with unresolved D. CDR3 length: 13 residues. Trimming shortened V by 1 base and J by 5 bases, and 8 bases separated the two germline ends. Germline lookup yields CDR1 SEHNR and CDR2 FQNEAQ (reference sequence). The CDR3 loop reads CASSLGRLETQYF. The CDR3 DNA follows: TGTGCCAGCAGCTTAGGGCGGTTGGAGACCCAGTACTTC.

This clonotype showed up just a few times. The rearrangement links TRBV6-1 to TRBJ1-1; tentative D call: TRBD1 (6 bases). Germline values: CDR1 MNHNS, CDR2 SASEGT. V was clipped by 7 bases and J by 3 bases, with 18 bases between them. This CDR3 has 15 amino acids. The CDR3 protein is CASTPPSGEDTEAFF. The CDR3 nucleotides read TGTGCCAGCACCCCACCCTCAGGGGAGGACACTGAAGCTTTCTTT.

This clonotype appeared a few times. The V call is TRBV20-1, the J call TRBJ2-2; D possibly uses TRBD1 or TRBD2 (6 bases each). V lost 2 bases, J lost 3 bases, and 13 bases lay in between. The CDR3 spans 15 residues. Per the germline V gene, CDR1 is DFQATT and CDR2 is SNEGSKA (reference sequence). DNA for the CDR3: TGCAGTGCTAGATCCCCAGGGGAGGACACCGGGGAGCTGTTTTTT. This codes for CSARSPGEDTGELFF.

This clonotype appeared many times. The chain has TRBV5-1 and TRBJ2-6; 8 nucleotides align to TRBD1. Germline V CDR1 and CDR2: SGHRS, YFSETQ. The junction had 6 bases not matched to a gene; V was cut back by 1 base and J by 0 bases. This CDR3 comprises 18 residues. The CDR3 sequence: CASSLRDRSSSGANVLTF. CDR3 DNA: TGCGCCAGCAGCTTGAGGGACAGGTCGTCCTCTGGGGCCAACGTCCTGACTTTC.

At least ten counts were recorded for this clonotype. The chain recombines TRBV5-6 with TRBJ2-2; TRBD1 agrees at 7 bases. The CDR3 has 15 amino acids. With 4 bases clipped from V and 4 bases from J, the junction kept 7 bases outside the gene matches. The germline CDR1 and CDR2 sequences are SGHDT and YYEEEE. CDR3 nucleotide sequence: TGTGCCAGCAGCCCACAGACAGGGACCACCGGGGAGCTGTTTTTT. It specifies CASSPQTGTTGELFF.

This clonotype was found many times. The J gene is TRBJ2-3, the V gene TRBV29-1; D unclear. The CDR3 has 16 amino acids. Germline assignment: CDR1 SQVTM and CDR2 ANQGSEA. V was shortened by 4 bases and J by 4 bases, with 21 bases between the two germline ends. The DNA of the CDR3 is TGCAGCGTTGCCCGGACCTCCCCGAATTTCCCAGATACGCAGTATTTT. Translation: CSVARTSPNFPDTQYF.

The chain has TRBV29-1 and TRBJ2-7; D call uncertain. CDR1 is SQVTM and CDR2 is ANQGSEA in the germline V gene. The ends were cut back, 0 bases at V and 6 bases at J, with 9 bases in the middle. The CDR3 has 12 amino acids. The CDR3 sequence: CSVEENSSEQYF. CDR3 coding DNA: TGCAGCGTTGAAGAGAACAGCAGCGAGCAGTACTTC.

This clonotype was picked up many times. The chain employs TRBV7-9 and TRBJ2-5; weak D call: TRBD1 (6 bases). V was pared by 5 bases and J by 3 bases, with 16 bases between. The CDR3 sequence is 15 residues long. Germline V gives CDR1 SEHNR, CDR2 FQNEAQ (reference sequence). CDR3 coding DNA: TGTGCCAGCAGCACGGGGACATTGGGCAAAGAGACCCAGTACTTC. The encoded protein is CASSTGTLGKETQYF.

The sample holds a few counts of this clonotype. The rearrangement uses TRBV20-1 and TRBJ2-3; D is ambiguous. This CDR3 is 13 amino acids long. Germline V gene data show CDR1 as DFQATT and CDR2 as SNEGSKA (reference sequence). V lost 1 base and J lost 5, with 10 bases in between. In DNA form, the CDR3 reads TGCAGTGCTAGAGTTCTAGTCCTAGATACGCAGTATTTT. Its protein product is CSARVLVLDTQYF.

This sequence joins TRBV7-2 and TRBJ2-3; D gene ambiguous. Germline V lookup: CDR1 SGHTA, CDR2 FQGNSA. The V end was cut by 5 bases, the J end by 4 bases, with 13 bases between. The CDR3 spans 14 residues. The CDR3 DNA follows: TGTGCCAGCAGCCTTCTGAACAAGCCAGATACGCAGTATTTT. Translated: CASSLLNKPDTQYF.

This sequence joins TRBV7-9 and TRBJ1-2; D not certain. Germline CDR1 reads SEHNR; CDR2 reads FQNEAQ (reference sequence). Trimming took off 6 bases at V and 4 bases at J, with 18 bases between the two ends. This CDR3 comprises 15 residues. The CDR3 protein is CASSPPEGSIYGYTF. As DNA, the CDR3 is TGTGCCAGCAGTCCCCCGGAAGGTAGTATCTATGGCTACACCTTC. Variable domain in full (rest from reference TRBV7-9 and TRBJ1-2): DTGVSQNPRHKITKRGQNVTFRCDPISEHNRLYWYRQTLGQGPEFLTYFQNEAQLEKSRLLSDRFSAERPKGSFSTLEIQRTEQGDSAMYLCASSPPEGSIYGYTFGSGTRLTVV.

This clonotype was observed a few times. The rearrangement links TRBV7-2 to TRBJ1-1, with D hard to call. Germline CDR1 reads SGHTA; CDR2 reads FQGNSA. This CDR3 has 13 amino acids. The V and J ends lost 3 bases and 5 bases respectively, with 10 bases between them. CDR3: CASSFRGATEAFF. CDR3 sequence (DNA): TGTGCCAGCAGCTTCCGAGGAGCGACTGAAGCTTTCTTT. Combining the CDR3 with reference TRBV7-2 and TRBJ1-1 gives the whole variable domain GAGVSQSPSNKVTEKGKDVELRCDPISGHTALYWYRQSLGQGLEFLIYFQGNSAPDKSGLPSDRFSAERTGGSVSTLTIQRTQQEDSAVYLCASSFRGATEAFFGQGTRLTVV.

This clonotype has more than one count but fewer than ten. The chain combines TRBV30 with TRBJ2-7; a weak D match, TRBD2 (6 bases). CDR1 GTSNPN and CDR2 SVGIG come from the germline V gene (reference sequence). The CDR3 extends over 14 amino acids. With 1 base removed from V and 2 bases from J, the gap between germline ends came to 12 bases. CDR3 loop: CAWSAGLSAYEQYF. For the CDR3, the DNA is TGTGCCTGGAGTGCGGGACTGTCTGCCTACGAGCAGTACTTC.

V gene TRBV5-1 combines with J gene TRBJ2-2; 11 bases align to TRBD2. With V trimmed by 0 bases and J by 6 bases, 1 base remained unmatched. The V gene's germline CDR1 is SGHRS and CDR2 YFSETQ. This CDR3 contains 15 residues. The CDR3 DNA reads TGCGCCAGCAGCTTGGCTAGCGGGAGGTCCGGGGAGCTGTTTTTT. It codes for CASSLASGRSGELFF.

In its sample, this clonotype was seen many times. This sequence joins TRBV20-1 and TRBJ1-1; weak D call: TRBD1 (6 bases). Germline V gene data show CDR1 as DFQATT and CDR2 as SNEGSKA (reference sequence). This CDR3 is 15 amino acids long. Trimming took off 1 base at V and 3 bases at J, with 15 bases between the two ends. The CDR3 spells CSARGPQGSDTEAFF. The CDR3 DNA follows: TGCAGTGCTAGAGGGCCACAGGGTTCGGACACTGAAGCTTTCTTT.

CDR3 protein: CASSVANSPNSPLHF. The CDR3 DNA is TGTGCCAGCAGCGTAGCCAACTCTCCCAATTCACCCCTCCACTTT. This chain connects TRBV9 to TRBJ1-6; no clear D. Trimming stripped 0 bases from V and 7 bases from J, with 11 bases between. This CDR3 has 15 amino acids. In germline, CDR1 is SGDLS, CDR2 YYNGEE.

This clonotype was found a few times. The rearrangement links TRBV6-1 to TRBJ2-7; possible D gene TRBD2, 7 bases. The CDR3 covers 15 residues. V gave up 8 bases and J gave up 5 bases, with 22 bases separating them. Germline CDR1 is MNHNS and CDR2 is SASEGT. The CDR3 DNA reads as TGTGCCAGCGGACGGGGGGCCCCCATATCGGACGAGCAGTACTTC. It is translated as CASGRGAPISDEQYF.

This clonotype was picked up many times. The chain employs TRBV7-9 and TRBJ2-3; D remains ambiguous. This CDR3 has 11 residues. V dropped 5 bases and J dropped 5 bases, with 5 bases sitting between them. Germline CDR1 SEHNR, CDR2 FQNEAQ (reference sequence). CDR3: CASSPIDTQYF. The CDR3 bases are TGTGCCAGCAGCCCGATAGATACGCAGTATTTT.

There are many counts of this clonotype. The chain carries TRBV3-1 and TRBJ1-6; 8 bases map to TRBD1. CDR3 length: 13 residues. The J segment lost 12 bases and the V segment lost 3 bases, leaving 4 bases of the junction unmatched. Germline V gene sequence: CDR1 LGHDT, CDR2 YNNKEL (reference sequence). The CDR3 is CASSHGQGRPLHF. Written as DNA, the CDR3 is TGTGCCAGCAGCCACGGACAGGGCCGACCCCTCCACTTT.

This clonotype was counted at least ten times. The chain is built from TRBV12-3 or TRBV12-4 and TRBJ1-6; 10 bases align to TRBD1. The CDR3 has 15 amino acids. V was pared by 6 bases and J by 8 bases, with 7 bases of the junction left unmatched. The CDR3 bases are TGTGCCAGCAGCCCCAGGGGGACAGGGGATTCACCCCTCCACTTT. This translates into CASSPRGTGDSPLHF.

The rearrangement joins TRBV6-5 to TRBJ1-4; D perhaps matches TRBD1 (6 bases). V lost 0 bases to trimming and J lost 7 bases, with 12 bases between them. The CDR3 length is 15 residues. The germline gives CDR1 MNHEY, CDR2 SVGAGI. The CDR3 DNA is TGTGCCAGCAGTTACTCGGCCGGGGGCGGTGAAAAACTGTTTTTT. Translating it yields CASSYSAGGGEKLFF.

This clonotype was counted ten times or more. The CDR3 loop reads CASSLMLGELFF. In nucleotides, the CDR3 is TGCGCCAGCAGCTTGATGCTCGGGGAGCTGTTTTTT. This rearrangement joins TRBV5-1 to TRBJ2-2; no clear D. Trimming took off 1 base at V and 7 bases at J, with 5 bases between the two ends. CDR3 size: 12 residues. CDR1 is SGHRS, CDR2 YFSETQ, per germline.